Sequencing of this T cell receptor beta chain was carried out in a study of tumor-infiltrating lymphocytes in primary liver carcinoma. Turning to the study itself: Samples had roughly 3.65 to 7.5 million productive TCRbeta reads, comparable between tissue types.

Production of TCR beta cDNA used about 500 ng total RNA together with a constant-region primer. Libraries covering TCR beta were generated through three nested multiplex PCR rounds (using a slightly modified ARM-PCR). Forward primers for TRBV1-TRBV30 and a C-beta reverse primer served the first two PCR rounds, at roughly 10 cycles each. TCRdb used MiXCR to reprocess the multiplex PCR reads, holding one entry per CDR3 protein. The sample holds tens of thousands of distinct CDR3 sequences, around 70% seen once. Germline-derived CDR1 and CDR2 are ENHRY and SYGVKD. The CDR3 extends over 16 amino acids. Between about 17 and 34 mg of unsorted bulk tissue served as the source from which RNA and DNA were co-extracted. Primary liver carcinoma in the patients was surgically resected. Those patients suffered from chronic HBV infection and were treatment-naive. Tumor samples each held over 80% viable tumor cells.

Sequenced input: liver tumor tissue from sampling region 1. Subset denoted: tumor region T1, superior pole. The receptor comes from a man in his forties or fifties with primary liver carcinoma and hepatitis B virus infection. The gene calls are TRBV10-3 and TRBJ2-3; TRBD2 matches 14 bases. CDR3 residues: CVVTPTSGRVPDTQYF. The CDR3 DNA sequence: TGTGTCGTCACCCCGACTAGCGGGAGGGTACCCGATACGCAGTATTTT.